The rows below give T cell receptor beta chains drawn from one sample of a study of radiation and T cells in renal cell carcinoma. The data were produced by immunoSEQ multiplex PCR, yet TCRdb's version contains in-frame clones alone and is incomplete. The repertoire holds roughly 58,000 clones, roughly 80% seen once, with approximately 6.6% in the top ten. This sample comprised blood, obtained from a patient whose treatment included radiotherapy and nephrectomy. These receptor sequences come from a man in his sixties with renal cell carcinoma. The CDR3 runs from the conserved cysteine through the conserved F or W. The D gene is left open where the match is weak. Some rows have no size entry. The others give once, few or many, or a class for an expanded clone.

J gene: TRBJ1-2; V gene: TRBV15; D gene: NA; clone size: NA; CDR3 protein: CATSPRLAGGGGYGYTF; CDR3 DNA: TGTGCCACCAGCCCCCGTCTTGCGGGGGGCGGCGGCTATGGCTACACCTTC
J gene: TRBJ1-1; V gene: TRBV4-3; D gene: NA; clone size: NA; CDR3 protein: CASSPERGGTEAFF; CDR3 DNA: TGCGCCAGCAGCCCCGAAAGGGGGGGCACTGAAGCTTTCTTT
J gene: TRBJ2-7; V gene: TRBV19; D gene: NA; clone size: NA; CDR3 protein: CASGEGNYEQYF; CDR3 DNA: TGTGCCAGTGGTGAGGGGAACTACGAGCAGTACTTC
J gene: TRBJ1-2; V gene: TRBV10-3; D gene: NA; clone size: NA; CDR3 protein: CAISDSGPANYGYTF; CDR3 DNA: TGTGCCATCAGTGACTCCGGGCCCGCTAACTATGGCTACACCTTC
J gene: TRBJ2-3; V gene: TRBV6-1; D gene: TRBD2; clone size: NA; CDR3 protein: CASSEGITGGHTDTQYF; CDR3 DNA: TGTGCCAGCAGTGAAGGTATAACGGGAGGGCACACAGATACGCAGTATTTT
J gene: TRBJ1-5; V gene: TRBV30; D gene: NA; clone size: few; CDR3 protein: CAWSVGRDQPQHF; CDR3 DNA: TGTGCCTGGAGTGTGGGCAGGGACCAGCCCCAGCATTTT
J gene: TRBJ2-3; V gene: TRBV7-8; D gene: NA; clone size: NA; CDR3 protein: CASSSQTGPVLYTQYF; CDR3 DNA: TGTGCCAGCAGCTCCCAGACAGGCCCTGTATTGTATACGCAGTATTTT
J gene: TRBJ1-2; V gene: TRBV9; D gene: NA; clone size: NA; CDR3 protein: CASSVDQGEMNGYTF; CDR3 DNA: TGTGCCAGCAGCGTAGATCAGGGAGAAATGAATGGCTACACCTTC
J gene: TRBJ2-5; V gene: TRBV6-1; D gene: NA; clone size: NA; CDR3 protein: CASSRARGETQYF; CDR3 DNA: TGTGCCAGCAGTAGGGCACGCGGGGAGACCCAGTACTTC
J gene: TRBJ1-1; V gene: TRBV19; D gene: NA; clone size: NA; CDR3 protein: CASSIRRENTEAFF; CDR3 DNA: TGTGCCAGTAGTATACGACGGGAGAACACTGAAGCTTTCTTT
J gene: TRBJ1-5; V gene: TRBV11-2; D gene: TRBD1; clone size: NA; CDR3 protein: CASSQDRAQPQHF; CDR3 DNA: TGTGCCAGCAGCCAAGACAGGGCTCAGCCCCAGCATTTT